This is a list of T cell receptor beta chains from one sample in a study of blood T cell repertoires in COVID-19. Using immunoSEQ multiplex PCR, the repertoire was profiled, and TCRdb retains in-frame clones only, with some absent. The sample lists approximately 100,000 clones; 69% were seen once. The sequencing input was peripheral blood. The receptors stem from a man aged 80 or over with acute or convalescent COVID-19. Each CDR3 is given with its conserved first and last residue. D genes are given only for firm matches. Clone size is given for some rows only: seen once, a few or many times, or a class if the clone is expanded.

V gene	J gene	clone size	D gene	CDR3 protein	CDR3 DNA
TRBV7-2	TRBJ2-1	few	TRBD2	CASSQRWGAGGNEQFF	TGTGCCAGCAGCCAAAGGTGGGGAGCGGGAGGGAATGAGCAGTTCTTC
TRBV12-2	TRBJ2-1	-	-	CASRQPMDRGLAGNNEQFF	TGTGCAAGTCGCCAACCAATGGACAGGGGACTAGCGGGGAACAATGAGCAGTTCTTC
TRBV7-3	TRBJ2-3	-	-	CASSSMLPGDTQYF	TGTGCCAGCAGCAGCATGCTCCCAGGAGATACGCAGTATTTT
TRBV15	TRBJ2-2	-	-	CATSRARTELFF	TGTGCCACCAGCAGAGCTCGGACAGAGCTGTTTTTT
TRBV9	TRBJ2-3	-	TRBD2	CASSVVPGGRDTQYF	TGTGCCAGCAGCGTAGTCCCGGGGGGGCGGGATACGCAGTATTTT
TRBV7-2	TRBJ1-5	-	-	CASSFEGSQPQHF	TGTGCCAGCAGCTTTGAAGGGAGCCAGCCCCAGCATTTT
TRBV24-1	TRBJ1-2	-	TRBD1	CATSDSTGNGYTF	TGTGCCACCAGTGACTCGACAGGGAACGGCTACACCTTC
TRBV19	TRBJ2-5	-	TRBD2	CASAGTSGTYQETQYF	TGTGCCAGCGCGGGGACTAGCGGCACATACCAAGAGACCCAGTACTTC
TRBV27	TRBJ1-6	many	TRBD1	CASSLEGTGHSPLHF	TGTGCCAGCAGTTTAGAGGGGACAGGGCATTCACCCCTCCACTTT
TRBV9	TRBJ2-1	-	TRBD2	CASSPLGTSGYNEQFF	TGTGCCAGCAGCCCCCTCGGGACTAGCGGTTACAATGAGCAGTTCTTC
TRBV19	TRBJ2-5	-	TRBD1	CASSKGQGTYQETQYF	TGTGCCAGTAGTAAGGGACAGGGAACGTACCAAGAGACCCAGTACTTC
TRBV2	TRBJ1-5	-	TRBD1	CASSALTGNQPQHF	TGTGCCAGCAGTGCTTTGACAGGGAATCAGCCCCAGCATTTT
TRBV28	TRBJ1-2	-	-	CASSRLSYGYTF	TGTGCCAGCAGCCGACTCTCCTATGGCTACACCTTC
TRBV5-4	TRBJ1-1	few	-	CASSYSAGWNTEAFF	TGTGCCAGCAGCTATTCCGCAGGCTGGAACACTGAAGCTTTCTTT
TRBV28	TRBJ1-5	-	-	CASRSQGHNNQPQHF	TGTGCCAGCAGAAGTCAGGGGCATAACAATCAGCCCCAGCATTTT
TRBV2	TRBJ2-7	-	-	CASSLRSVYEQYF	TGTGCCAGCAGCCTAAGATCCGTCTACGAGCAGTACTTC
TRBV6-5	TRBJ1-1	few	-	CASSYSSWYTEAFF	TGTGCCAGCAGTTACTCGAGTTGGTACACTGAAGCTTTCTTT
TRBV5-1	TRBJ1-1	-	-	CASSLAPGTEAFF	TGCGCCAGCAGCTTGGCCCCGGGGACTGAAGCTTTCTTT
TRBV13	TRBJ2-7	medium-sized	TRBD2	CASSPRRTSGSRAEQYF	TGTGCCAGCAGCCCCCGTCGAACTAGCGGGAGTAGGGCCGAGCAGTACTTC
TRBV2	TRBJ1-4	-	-	CASSEALLNEKLFF	TGTGCCAGCAGTGAAGCCCTTCTTAATGAAAAACTGTTTTTT
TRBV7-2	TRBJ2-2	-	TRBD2	CASSSSSGGTGELFF	TGTGCCAGCAGCTCCTCTAGCGGGGGCACCGGGGAGCTGTTTTTT
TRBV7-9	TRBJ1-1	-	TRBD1	CASSLATPGQGNTEAFF	TGTGCCAGCAGCTTAGCTACACCGGGACAGGGGAACACTGAAGCTTTCTTT
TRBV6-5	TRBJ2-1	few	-	CASSQNTGRQFF	TGTGCCAGCAGTCAAAACACAGGCAGACAGTTCTTC
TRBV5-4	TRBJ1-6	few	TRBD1	CASSIRTGMNSPLHF	TGTGCCAGCAGCATCCGGACAGGGATGAATTCACCCCTCCACTTT
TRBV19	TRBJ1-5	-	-	CATRSAGGGGGQPQHF	TGTGCCACGAGGAGTGCGGGGGGAGGGGGAGGACAGCCCCAGCATTTT
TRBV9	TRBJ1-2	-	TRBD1	CASSGQGSAANYGYTF	TGTGCCAGCAGCGGACAGGGCTCCGCAGCTAACTATGGCTACACCTTC
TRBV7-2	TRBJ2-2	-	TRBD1	CASSSGTGYTGELFF	TGTGCCAGCAGCTCCGGGACAGGCTACACCGGGGAGCTGTTTTTT
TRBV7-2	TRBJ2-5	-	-	CASSLREDQYF	TGTGCCAGCAGCTTAAGAGAGGACCAGTACTTC
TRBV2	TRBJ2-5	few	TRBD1	CALRGETQYF	TGTGCCCTCAGGGGGGAGACCCAGTACTTC
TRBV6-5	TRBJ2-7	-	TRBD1	CASRGYPGGGDEQYF	TGTGCCAGCAGGGGGTATCCAGGGGGCGGGGACGAGCAGTACTTC
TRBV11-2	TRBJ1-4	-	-	CASSPRQNNEKLFF	TGTGCCAGCAGCCCCCGACAGAATAATGAAAAACTGTTTTTT
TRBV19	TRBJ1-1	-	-	CASILAGKAFF	TGTGCCAGTATTCTCGCAGGAAAAGCTTTCTTT
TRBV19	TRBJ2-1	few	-	CASIDTSSYNEQFF	TGTGCCAGTATTGACACCTCCTCCTACAATGAGCAGTTCTTC
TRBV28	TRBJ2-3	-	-	CASSFGGDTQYF	TGTGCCAGCAGTTTCGGCGGAGATACGCAGTATTTT
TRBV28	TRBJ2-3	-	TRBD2	CASSLGLADTQYF	TGTGCCAGCAGCTTGGGACTAGCGGATACGCAGTATTTT
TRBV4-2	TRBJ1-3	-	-	CASSLSEDTIYF	TGTGCCAGCAGCCTCTCTGAGGACACCATATATTTT
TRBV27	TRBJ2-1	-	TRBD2	CASSLRTSGGPREQFF	TGTGCCAGCAGTTTAAGGACTAGCGGGGGACCCCGGGAGCAGTTCTTC
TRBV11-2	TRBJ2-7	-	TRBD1	CASRTVQGRSASYEQYF	TGTGCCAGCAGAACTGTACAGGGGCGGTCGGCGTCCTACGAGCAGTACTTC
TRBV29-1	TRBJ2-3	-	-	CSVGAGADTQYF	TGCAGCGTGGGGGCGGGCGCAGATACGCAGTATTTT
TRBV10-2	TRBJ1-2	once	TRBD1	CASSQSPDRVFGYTF	TGCGCCAGCAGTCAATCCCCTGACAGGGTATTCGGCTACACCTTC
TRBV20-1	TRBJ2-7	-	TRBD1	CSATQDREFYF	TGCAGTGCTACCCAAGACAGGGAATTTTACTTC
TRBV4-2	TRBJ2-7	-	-	CASSQGSEQYF	TGTGCCAGCAGCCAAGGTAGCGAGCAGTACTTC
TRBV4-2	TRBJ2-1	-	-	CASSQGPRRDSYNEQFF	TGTGCCAGCAGCCAAGGGCCGAGGCGGGACTCCTACAATGAGCAGTTCTTC
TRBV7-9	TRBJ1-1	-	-	CASSPRDVVTEAFF	TGTGCCAGCAGCCCCAGGGATGTAGTCACTGAAGCTTTCTTT
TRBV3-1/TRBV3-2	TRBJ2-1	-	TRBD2	CASSQDLASGVSKQFF	TGTGCCAGCAGCCAAGATTTGGCTAGCGGGGTTAGTAAGCAGTTCTTC
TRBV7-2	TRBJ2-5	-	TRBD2	CASSRSGRNQETQYF	TGTGCCAGCAGCCGTAGCGGGAGAAACCAAGAGACCCAGTACTTC
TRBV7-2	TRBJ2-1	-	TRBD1	CASSLTPPGTGQPLRFF	TGTGCCAGCAGCTTAACGCCGCCCGGGACAGGGCAACCCTTACGGTTCTTC
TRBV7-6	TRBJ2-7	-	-	CASSPAGAEQYF	TGTGCCAGCAGCCCCGCGGGGGCCGAGCAGTACTTC
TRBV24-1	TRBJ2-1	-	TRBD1	CATTGTGYTEQFF	TGTGCCACCACCGGGACAGGGTACACTGAGCAGTTCTTC
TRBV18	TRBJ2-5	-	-	CASSPNSAERGNQYF	TGTGCCAGCTCACCCAATTCTGCGGAGAGAGGTAACCAGTACTTC
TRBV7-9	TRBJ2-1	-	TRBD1	CASSLGGTGGSFKGEQFF	TGTGCCAGCAGCTTAGGGGGGACAGGGGGTTCCTTTAAGGGTGAGCAGTTCTTC